This T cell receptor (beta chain) was sequenced for a study of T cell responses to AZD1222 COVID-19 vaccine. Study results and limitations: It should be noted that donors were predominantly white British and more often female, and clonal diversity was possibly underestimated.

The germline gives CDR1 SGHNT, CDR2 YYREEE (reference sequence). V lost 3 bases and J lost 0; bases outside the gene matches: 5. The CDR3 spans 15 residues. As regards this clone: Its antigen is not known.

Profiled with immunoSEQ multiplex PCR; TCRdb holds only in-frame clones, not every one. The table lists 90,000 to 150,000 clones, 70% to 90% of them singletons. This specimen was peripheral blood, taken on day 0 of AZD1222 vaccination. The V call is TRBV5-4, the J call TRBJ1-2, with 7 bases matching TRBD1. The source is an adult in good health. The CDR3 loop is CASSSERGPNYGYTF. The CDR3, as DNA: TGTGCCAGCAGCTCGGAGAGGGGGCCTAACTATGGCTACACCTTC.